The T cell receptor beta chain described here comes from a study of radiation and T cells in renal cell carcinoma. The CDR3 has 14 residues. The germline V gene encodes CDR1 SGDLS and CDR2 YYNGEE. V lost 3 bases and J lost 4; bases outside the gene matches: 4. The time point is: baseline pretreatment blood. Noted treatment: 15 Gy SBRT to primary tumor, nephrectomy 4 weeks later. Blood was sampled at baseline, 2 weeks and 4 weeks after SBRT. This renal cell carcinoma was of the clear cell type. This table comes from immunoSEQ multiplex PCR, and its TCRdb copy is limited to in-frame clones, with some not included. This table holds under 65,000 clones, approximately 84% found once.

The clonotype was recovered from a man aged 55 to 70 with renal cell carcinoma. This sample comprised blood, obtained from a patient whose treatment included radiotherapy and nephrectomy. The chain couples TRBV9 to TRBJ1-3; 7 nucleotides match TRBD1. CDR3 residues: CASSATGDGNTIYF. Written as DNA, the CDR3 is TGTGCCAGCAGCGCAACAGGGGACGGAAACACCATATATTTT.